Listed below are T cell receptor beta chains from one sample, sequenced in a study of blood T cells in healthy people across ages. TCRdb itself ran the 5' RACE reads through MiXCR, one entry per CDR3 protein. The repertoire holds hundreds of thousands of distinct CDR3 sequences, 20% to 25% seen once, with 3% to 4% in the top ten. Sequencing was performed on blood. These receptors came from a man between 65 and 79 years old in good health. The CDR3 runs from the conserved cysteine through the conserved F or W. Fields, in order: V gene, J gene, D gene, clone size, CDR3 DNA, CDR3 protein. The D gene is left open where the match is weak. Expanded clones get a size class; other rows say once, few or many, or leave the size out.

V gene: TRBV14
J gene: TRBJ2-3
D gene: NA
clone size: NA
CDR3 DNA: TGTGCCAGCAGCCAAGATCAAGGCAGGGGCACAGATACGCAGTATTTT
CDR3 protein: CASSQDQGRGTDTQYF

V gene: TRBV6-4
J gene: TRBJ2-3
D gene: NA
clone size: few
CDR3 DNA: TGTGCCAGCAGTGACTCATTTGGCTCCACAGATACGCAGTATTTT
CDR3 protein: CASSDSFGSTDTQYF

V gene: TRBV6-6
J gene: TRBJ2-5
D gene: TRBD2
clone size: NA
CDR3 DNA: TGTGCCAGCAGTGAATTGATGGCGGGGGAGCTCCAAGAGACCCAGTACTTC
CDR3 protein: CASSELMAGELQETQYF

V gene: TRBV6-5
J gene: TRBJ2-5
D gene: NA
clone size: NA
CDR3 DNA: TGTGCCAGGGACAGTCAGCCTTCAGAGACCCAGTACTTC
CDR3 protein: CARDSQPSETQYF

V gene: TRBV6-2/TRBV6-3
J gene: TRBJ2-3
D gene: NA
clone size: NA
CDR3 DNA: TGTGCCAGCAGTTATGGGACGCCTAAAGATACGCAGTATTTT
CDR3 protein: CASSYGTPKDTQYF

V gene: TRBV10-3
J gene: TRBJ2-5
D gene: TRBD2
clone size: NA
CDR3 DNA: TGTGCCATCAGCCCGGGACTAGCGGGAGGGCAAGAGACCCAGTACTTC
CDR3 protein: CAISPGLAGGQETQYF

V gene: TRBV18
J gene: TRBJ1-5
D gene: TRBD1
clone size: NA
CDR3 DNA: TGTGCCAGCTCACAAGGACAGGGCGTCAATCAGCCCCAGCATTTT
CDR3 protein: CASSQGQGVNQPQHF

V gene: TRBV28
J gene: TRBJ2-3
D gene: TRBD2
clone size: few
CDR3 DNA: TGTGCCAGCGTTTATAGCGGGAGTCGAGATACGCAGTATTTT
CDR3 protein: CASVYSGSRDTQYF

V gene: TRBV15
J gene: TRBJ2-7
D gene: TRBD2
clone size: few
CDR3 DNA: TGTGCCACCAGCGGGTCACCGGGACTAGAGGTTTACGAGCAGTACTTC
CDR3 protein: CATSGSPGLEVYEQYF

V gene: TRBV2
J gene: TRBJ1-4
D gene: NA
clone size: NA
CDR3 DNA: TGTGCCAGCAGTGGTCGCATGTGGGAAAAACTGTTTTTT
CDR3 protein: CASSGRMWEKLFF

V gene: TRBV20-1
J gene: TRBJ2-7
D gene: NA
clone size: NA
CDR3 DNA: TGCAGTGCTTCGCGGGATGGGGCATACTACGAGCAGTACTTC
CDR3 protein: CSASRDGAYYEQYF

V gene: TRBV6-5
J gene: TRBJ2-7
D gene: NA
clone size: once
CDR3 DNA: TGTGCCAGCAGTTACTCCTGGGGTCGAAACAAGCAGTACTTC
CDR3 protein: CASSYSWGRNKQYF

V gene: TRBV18
J gene: TRBJ2-1
D gene: NA
clone size: NA
CDR3 DNA: TGTGCCAGCTCACCCTCTATGGACTACGGTGAGCAGTTCTTC
CDR3 protein: CASSPSMDYGEQFF

V gene: TRBV25-1
J gene: TRBJ2-7
D gene: NA
clone size: few
CDR3 DNA: TGTGCCAGCAGTAATGGGATGAACTACGAGCAGTACTTC
CDR3 protein: CASSNGMNYEQYF

V gene: TRBV5-5
J gene: TRBJ1-1
D gene: NA
clone size: NA
CDR3 DNA: TGTGCCAGCATTTGGGGTGGGGCCATGGGTGCTGAAGCTTTCTTT
CDR3 protein: CASIWGGAMGAEAFF

V gene: TRBV5-1
J gene: TRBJ2-7
D gene: NA
clone size: few
CDR3 DNA: TGCGCCAGCAGCTTGGAGGGCGTAAGTGCCTCCGAGCAGTACTTC
CDR3 protein: CASSLEGVSASEQYF

V gene: TRBV19
J gene: TRBJ2-7
D gene: NA
clone size: few
CDR3 DNA: TGCGCCAGTAGTATAGGCGACGGAACCTACGAGCAGTACTTC
CDR3 protein: CASSIGDGTYEQYF

V gene: TRBV19
J gene: TRBJ2-5
D gene: NA
clone size: NA
CDR3 DNA: TGTGCCAGTAGTAAGGCACAACTCCAAGAGACCCAGTACTTC
CDR3 protein: CASSKAQLQETQYF

V gene: TRBV20-1
J gene: TRBJ2-1
D gene: NA
clone size: NA
CDR3 DNA: TGCAGCCTCCAGGGGGGGGAGAGGTACAATGAGCAGTTCTTC
CDR3 protein: CSLQGGERYNEQFF

V gene: TRBV20-1
J gene: TRBJ2-5
D gene: NA
clone size: NA
CDR3 DNA: TGCAGTGCAGGACAGAACCAAGAGACCCAGTACTTC
CDR3 protein: CSAGQNQETQYF

V gene: TRBV20-1
J gene: TRBJ2-1
D gene: TRBD1
clone size: few
CDR3 DNA: TGCAGTGCTAGAAGGGGGCTAAGGAATGAGCAGTTCTTC
CDR3 protein: CSARRGLRNEQFF

V gene: TRBV2
J gene: TRBJ2-5
D gene: NA
clone size: few
CDR3 DNA: TGTGCCAGCAGTGAGGGACTCCCCGAGTACTTC
CDR3 protein: CASSEGLPEYF

V gene: TRBV7-9
J gene: TRBJ2-5
D gene: NA
clone size: NA
CDR3 DNA: TGTGCCAGCAGTTACTGGACGGGGACACAAGAGACCCAGTACTTC
CDR3 protein: CASSYWTGTQETQYF

V gene: TRBV28
J gene: TRBJ1-2
D gene: NA
clone size: NA
CDR3 DNA: TGTGCCAGCAGCACAACAGGGATGAGCGGCTACACCTTC
CDR3 protein: CASSTTGMSGYTF

V gene: TRBV6-4
J gene: TRBJ2-2
D gene: TRBD2
clone size: few
CDR3 DNA: TGTGCCAGCCAAGCGGGAAACACCGGGGAGCTGTTTTTT
CDR3 protein: CASQAGNTGELFF

V gene: TRBV27
J gene: TRBJ2-1
D gene: TRBD2
clone size: few
CDR3 DNA: TGTGCCAGCAGTTCCCTACTAGCGGCTTCCTACAATGAGCAGTTCTTC
CDR3 protein: CASSSLLAASYNEQFF

V gene: TRBV20-1
J gene: TRBJ2-2
D gene: NA
clone size: NA
CDR3 DNA: TGCAGTGCTAGAGAGGGGACCACCGGGGAGCTGTTTTTT
CDR3 protein: CSAREGTTGELFF

V gene: TRBV28
J gene: TRBJ2-7
D gene: NA
clone size: few
CDR3 DNA: TGTGCCAGCAGTCGGGCGAAACCCTACGAGCAGTACTTC
CDR3 protein: CASSRAKPYEQYF

V gene: TRBV12-3/TRBV12-4
J gene: TRBJ1-2
D gene: NA
clone size: few
CDR3 DNA: TGTGCCAGCAGTACAAATAGGGGACGGTATGGCTACACCTTC
CDR3 protein: CASSTNRGRYGYTF

V gene: TRBV7-9
J gene: TRBJ2-1
D gene: TRBD2
clone size: NA
CDR3 DNA: TGTGCCAGCAGCTCAGGACTAGCGGGAGTTAAGCAGTTCTTC
CDR3 protein: CASSSGLAGVKQFF

V gene: TRBV2
J gene: TRBJ2-2
D gene: NA
clone size: NA
CDR3 DNA: TGTGCCAGCAGTGAAGGAAACAGGGATTCCGGGGAGCTGTTTTTT
CDR3 protein: CASSEGNRDSGELFF

V gene: TRBV3-1
J gene: TRBJ2-5
D gene: NA
clone size: few
CDR3 DNA: TGTGCCAGCAGCCAAGCCCAGGGGAAGGAGACCCAGTACTTC
CDR3 protein: CASSQAQGKETQYF

V gene: TRBV5-5
J gene: TRBJ2-2
D gene: NA
clone size: few
CDR3 DNA: TGTGCCAGCAGCTTGGCCACGCCTGCCGGGGAGCTGTTTTTT
CDR3 protein: CASSLATPAGELFF

V gene: TRBV10-1
J gene: TRBJ2-7
D gene: NA
clone size: NA
CDR3 DNA: TGCGCCAGCAGTCCGGGACCGCACTACGAGCAGTACTTC
CDR3 protein: CASSPGPHYEQYF

V gene: TRBV5-1
J gene: TRBJ2-7
D gene: TRBD1
clone size: NA
CDR3 DNA: TGCGCCAGCAGCATGAACACAGGGGCCCCCGAGCAGTACTTC
CDR3 protein: CASSMNTGAPEQYF

V gene: TRBV7-2
J gene: TRBJ2-5
D gene: TRBD1
clone size: few
CDR3 DNA: TGTGCCAGCAGCTTAGTTTCTTCGGGACAGGGGATAGTAGAGACCCAGTACTTC
CDR3 protein: CASSLVSSGQGIVETQYF

V gene: TRBV11-3
J gene: TRBJ2-2
D gene: NA
clone size: few
CDR3 DNA: TGTGCCAGCAGCTTGGTGGGGTACACCGGGGAACTGTTTTTT
CDR3 protein: CASSLVGYTGELFF

V gene: TRBV7-3
J gene: TRBJ2-2
D gene: NA
clone size: NA
CDR3 DNA: TGTGCCAGCAGCCCCCCCGGTTCGAACACCGGGGAGCTGTTTTTT
CDR3 protein: CASSPPGSNTGELFF

V gene: TRBV20-1
J gene: TRBJ2-3
D gene: NA
clone size: NA
CDR3 DNA: TGCAGTGCTAGGTTTCCTGGGGGAAGGACAGATACGCAGTATTTT
CDR3 protein: CSARFPGGRTDTQYF

V gene: TRBV5-1
J gene: TRBJ2-6
D gene: TRBD1
clone size: few
CDR3 DNA: TGCGCCAGCAGCATACAGACAGGGGTCTCTGGGGCCAACGTCCTGACTTTC
CDR3 protein: CASSIQTGVSGANVLTF

V gene: TRBV4-3
J gene: TRBJ2-7
D gene: NA
clone size: NA
CDR3 DNA: TGCGCCAGCAGCCAAGAGCAATCCTGGGAGCAGTACTTC
CDR3 protein: CASSQEQSWEQYF